Listed below are T cell receptor beta chains from one sample, sequenced in a study of blood T cell repertoires in COVID-19. Sequencing used immunoSEQ multiplex PCR; TCRdb keeps in-frame clones, though not all of them. The table includes about 250,000 clones, 65% to 85% detected once. Sequencing input: PBMCs or T cells enriched from blood (not recorded which). The receptors stem from a man aged 45-65 years who had recovered from COVID-19. Each CDR3 is given with its conserved first and last residue. The order of the fields is CDR3 length, J gene, V gene, D gene, clone size, CDR3 DNA, CDR3 protein. D genes are given only for firm matches. Size values are once, few and many counts, or a class for expanded clones, and some rows have none.

cdr3_length: 15; j_call: TRBJ2-5; v_call: TRBV19; d_call: TRBD2; clone_size: -; cdr3_nt: TGTGCCAGTAGTATAGGTAGCGGGGGGATAGAGACCCAGTACTTC; cdr3_aa: CASSIGSGGIETQYF
cdr3_length: 15; j_call: TRBJ2-7; v_call: TRBV5-1; d_call: TRBD1; clone_size: once; cdr3_nt: TGCGCCAGCAGCTTGGGTCAGGGGGCCTACTACGAGCAGTACTTC; cdr3_aa: CASSLGQGAYYEQYF
cdr3_length: 12; j_call: TRBJ2-7; v_call: TRBV29-1; d_call: TRBD1; clone_size: few; cdr3_nt: TGCAGCGCACGACAGGGGTTACACGAGCAGTACTTC; cdr3_aa: CSARQGLHEQYF
cdr3_length: 17; j_call: TRBJ2-3; v_call: TRBV5-1; d_call: TRBD2; clone_size: once; cdr3_nt: TGCGCCAGCAGCTTGGGACTAGCGGGGCGCCCCGGAGATACGCAGTATTTT; cdr3_aa: CASSLGLAGRPGDTQYF
cdr3_length: 15; j_call: TRBJ1-2; v_call: TRBV5-1; d_call: TRBD1; clone_size: -; cdr3_nt: TGCGCCAGCAGCAAGGGTGCCGACAGGGTGGAAGGCTACACCTTC; cdr3_aa: CASSKGADRVEGYTF
cdr3_length: 12; j_call: TRBJ1-6; v_call: TRBV5-1; d_call: -; clone_size: -; cdr3_nt: TGCGCCAGCAGCTTGGACTATTCACCCCTCCACTTT; cdr3_aa: CASSLDYSPLHF
cdr3_length: 15; j_call: TRBJ1-6; v_call: TRBV4-2; d_call: -; clone_size: few; cdr3_nt: TGTGCCAGCAGCCAAGTAGGGGCAGGTAATTCACCCCTCCACTTT; cdr3_aa: CASSQVGAGNSPLHF
cdr3_length: 15; j_call: TRBJ2-7; v_call: TRBV18; d_call: TRBD1; clone_size: once; cdr3_nt: TGTGCCAGCTCACGAGGGACAGGGCTTTTTGGCGAGCAGTACTTC; cdr3_aa: CASSRGTGLFGEQYF
cdr3_length: 13; j_call: TRBJ2-1; v_call: TRBV7-8; d_call: -; clone_size: -; cdr3_nt: TGTGCCAGCAGCCCCTTCGTAGCCAATGAGCAGTTCTTC; cdr3_aa: CASSPFVANEQFF
cdr3_length: 14; j_call: TRBJ2-7; v_call: TRBV6-1; d_call: TRBD2; clone_size: -; cdr3_nt: TGTGCCAGCAGTGTAGCGGGAGGTTTCTACGAGCAGTACTTC; cdr3_aa: CASSVAGGFYEQYF
cdr3_length: 14; j_call: TRBJ2-4; v_call: TRBV28; d_call: -; clone_size: -; cdr3_nt: TGTGCCAGCTCGGGGGACCTAGCCAAAAACATTCAGTACTTC; cdr3_aa: CASSGDLAKNIQYF
cdr3_length: 14; j_call: TRBJ2-7; v_call: TRBV7-2; d_call: -; clone_size: -; cdr3_nt: TGTGCCAGCAGCAAGGACAAGTACTTAAACGAGCAGTACTTC; cdr3_aa: CASSKDKYLNEQYF
cdr3_length: 11; j_call: TRBJ2-2; v_call: TRBV19; d_call: -; clone_size: few; cdr3_nt: TGTGCCAGTAGTGATCGGGGGGAGCTGTTTTTT; cdr3_aa: CASSDRGELFF
cdr3_length: 16; j_call: TRBJ2-3; v_call: TRBV7-6; d_call: TRBD2; clone_size: -; cdr3_nt: TGTGCCAGCAGCCCCGGACTAGCGGGCCGCACAGATACGCAGTATTTT; cdr3_aa: CASSPGLAGRTDTQYF